This entry lists 13 T cell receptor beta chains sequenced from one sample in a study of blood T cell repertoires in COVID-19. Using immunoSEQ multiplex PCR, the repertoire was profiled, and TCRdb retains in-frame clones only, with some absent. This repertoire shows about 88,000 clones, approximately 92% found once; its top ten account for 5.2%. Specimen: peripheral blood. Receptor source: a woman aged 80 or over with active COVID-19.

The chain links TRBV6-5 to TRBJ1-5, with D maybe TRBD1 (6 bases). This CDR3 spans 13 amino acids. Germline CDR1 MNHEY, CDR2 SVGAGI. The ends were cut back, 7 bases at V and 4 bases at J, with 11 bases in the middle. This CDR3 reads CASIGQLNQPQHF. The CDR3 DNA follows: TGTGCCAGCATTGGACAGCTAAATCAGCCCCAGCATTTT.

The rearrangement joins TRBV18 to TRBJ2-2; D remains ambiguous. The CDR3 has 13 residues. V gave up 6 bases and J gave up 5 bases, with 10 bases separating them. Germline V lookup: CDR1 KGHSH, CDR2 LQKENI. This CDR3 is CASSPSWTGELFF. The CDR3 region has the DNA TGTGCCAGCTCTCCGAGCTGGACCGGGGAGCTGTTTTTT.

This clone was detected only a few times. The chain links TRBV10-1 to TRBJ2-7, with TRBD2 matching over 8 bases. Unmatched junction bases numbered 8, after V lost 0 bases and J lost 7 bases. CDR1 is WNHNN and CDR2 is SYGVQD in the germline V gene (reference sequence). The CDR3 runs 15 residues. CDR3 in DNA: TGCGCCAGCAGTGAGTCGTTAGCGGGGTGGGGAGAGCAGTACTTC. Protein: CASSESLAGWGEQYF.

The chain links TRBV28 to TRBJ2-4, with D perhaps matching TRBD1 (5 bases). The CDR3 covers 16 residues. V lost 2 bases, J lost 3 bases, and 14 bases lay in between. The germline V gene encodes CDR1 MDHEN and CDR2 SYDVKM. The DNA for the CDR3 is TGTGCCAGCAGTTTAGCCCAGCAGGGTGTCAAAAACATTCAGTACTTC. Translated, it gives CASSLAQQGVKNIQYF.

The chain links TRBV24-1 to TRBJ2-3; a possible D gene is TRBD2 (5 bases). Germline V gives CDR1 KGHDR, CDR2 SFDVKD. The CDR3 runs 14 residues. V was clipped by 4 bases and J by 4 bases, with 11 bases between them. In nucleotides, the CDR3 is TGTGCCACCAGTGACCCGGGAAGCGCAGATACGCAGTATTTT. Translating it yields CATSDPGSADTQYF.

This chain connects TRBV30 to TRBJ1-1; D call uncertain. CDR3 size: 13 residues. Germline CDR1 is GTSNPN and CDR2 is SVGIG (reference sequence). V lost 4 bases and J lost 4, with 13 bases in between. As DNA, the CDR3 is TGTGCCTGGATGGGTGGAGGGTTCACTGAAGCTTTCTTT. It encodes CAWMGGGFTEAFF.

The chain carries TRBV11-3 and TRBJ2-2; no clear D gene. From germline, CDR1 is SGHNT and CDR2 YENEEA. V was trimmed by 1 base and J by 6 bases, leaving 6 bases between them. This CDR3 comprises 13 residues. The CDR3 sequence is CASSLVSPGELFF. The CDR3 region has the DNA TGTGCCAGCAGCTTAGTAAGCCCCGGGGAGCTGTTTTTT.

This chain connects TRBV11-2 to TRBJ2-2, with 11 bases identical to TRBD2. From germline, CDR1 is SGHAT and CDR2 FQNNGV. With V trimmed by 5 bases and J by 4 bases, 6 bases remained unmatched. The CDR3 contains 16 residues. The DNA of the CDR3 is TGTGCCAGCAGCCCCCCCGGGACTAGCGGCACCGGGGAGCTGTTTTTT. Translating gives CASSPPGTSGTGELFF.

This chain uses TRBV2 with TRBJ2-7; no clear D. Germline CDR1 reads SNHLY; CDR2 reads FYNNEI. The CDR3 consists of 15 residues. V gave up 5 bases and J gave up 2 bases, with 16 bases separating them. This CDR3 is CASSPAPGTAYEQYF. As DNA, the CDR3 is TGTGCCAGCAGTCCCGCCCCCGGCACAGCCTACGAGCAGTACTTC.

This sequence joins TRBV19 and TRBJ2-3; 9 bases map to TRBD1. The V segment lost 10 bases and the J segment 2 bases; nucleotides outside the gene matches: 7. CDR1 LNHDA and CDR2 SQIVND come from the germline V gene (reference sequence). There are 14 residues in the CDR3. The CDR3 loop reads CATRTGANTDTQYF. Here the CDR3 DNA reads TGTGCCACCCGGACAGGGGCAAACACAGATACGCAGTATTTT.

The J gene is TRBJ2-7, the V gene TRBV29-1; a weak D match, TRBD1 (5 bases). Between the trimmed V and J ends, which lost 3 bases and 3 bases, there was a span of 18 bases. The CDR3 is made up of 15 amino acids. The germline V gene encodes CDR1 SQVTM and CDR2 ANQGSEA. CDR3 amino acids: CSVEAPGTGRYEQYF. The CDR3 nucleotides read TGCAGCGTTGAGGCTCCCGGCACAGGACGCTACGAGCAGTACTTC.

The rearrangement links TRBV2 to TRBJ2-5; the D is unclear. V was shortened by 2 bases and J by 1 base, with 11 bases between the two germline ends. The CDR3 runs 15 residues. Looked up from germline, CDR1 is SNHLY and CDR2 is FYNNEI. The CDR3 is CASSESRFLQETQYF. The CDR3 coding sequence is TGTGCCAGCAGTGAATCCAGGTTCCTCCAAGAGACCCAGTACTTC.

This chain connects TRBV7-9 to TRBJ1-3; no firm D call. Trimming removed 6 bases from V and 8 bases from J, with 11 bases in between. From germline, CDR1 is SEHNR and CDR2 FQNEAQ (reference sequence). This CDR3 comprises 12 residues. The CDR3 coding sequence is TGTGCCAGCAGTGTTCTAGAGTACACCATATATTTT. Its translation is CASSVLEYTIYF.